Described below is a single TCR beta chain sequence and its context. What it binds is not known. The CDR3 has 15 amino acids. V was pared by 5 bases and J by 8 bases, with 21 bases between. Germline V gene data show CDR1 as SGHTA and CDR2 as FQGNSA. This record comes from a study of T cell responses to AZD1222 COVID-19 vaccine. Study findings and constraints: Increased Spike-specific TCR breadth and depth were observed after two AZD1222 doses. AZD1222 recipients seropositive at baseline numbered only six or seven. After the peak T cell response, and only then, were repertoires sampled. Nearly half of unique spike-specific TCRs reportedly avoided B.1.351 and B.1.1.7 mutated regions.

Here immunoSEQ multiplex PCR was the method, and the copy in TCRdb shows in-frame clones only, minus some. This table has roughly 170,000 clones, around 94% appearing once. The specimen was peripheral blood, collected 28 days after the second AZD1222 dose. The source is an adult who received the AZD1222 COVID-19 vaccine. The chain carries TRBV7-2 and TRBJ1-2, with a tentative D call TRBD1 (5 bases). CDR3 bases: TGTGCCAGCAGCCGGCCCGGGGGTCGGGTCTCCGGCTACACCTTC. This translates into CASSRPGGRVSGYTF.